The subject of this entry is one T cell receptor beta chain. Its antigen is currently unknown. Between the trimmed V and J ends, which lost 5 bases and 2 bases, there was a span of 10 bases. Per germline, CDR1 LNHDA and CDR2 SQIVND (reference sequence). The CDR3 spans 13 residues. This record belongs to a study of T cells in Graves' hyperthyroidism and ophthalmopathy. Background on the study: Peripheral blood was obtained at initial diagnosis, preceding any treatment. Whole-study findings and limits: By a 13 V-J model, ophthalmopathy was set apart from stable hyperthyroidism. Most clonotypes expanded in the thyroid (above 0.001) were also present in blood.

Using RNA transcripts as the source, TCR beta CDR3 regions were amplified. First-round RT-PCR of the TCR CDR3 relied on the HTBI primer set. TCRdb re-analysed the multiplex PCR reads in MiXCR, keeping a single row per CDR3 protein. The sample yields around 700,000 distinct CDR3 sequences, 35% seen once. Patients having uncontrolled infection, another autoimmune disease, pregnancy or lactation were not included. This clonotype was sampled from a middle-aged woman with Graves' hyperthyroidism. Sequenced input: blood. The chain has TRBV19 and TRBJ2-7, with a tentative D call TRBD1 (5 bases). The CDR3 region has the DNA TGTGCCAGTAGTGCAGGGTACACCTACGAGCAGTACTTC. Translating it yields CASSAGYTYEQYF. The whole variable domain, remainder taken from reference TRBV19 and TRBJ2-7, is DGGITQSPKYLFRKEGQNVTLSCEQNLNHDAMYWYRQDPGQGLRLIYYSQIVNDFQKGDIAEGYSVSREKKESFPLTVTSAQKNPTAFYLCASSAGYTYEQYFGPGTRLTVT.